This TCR beta chain came from a study of blood T cell repertoires in COVID-19. This CDR3 spans 18 amino acids. CDR1 and CDR2 from the germline V gene are MGHDK and SYGVNS. V shed 3 bases and J shed 10 bases, with 28 bases lying between them. In the original workflow: Nucleated cell counts were estimated from reference gene primer amplification. Sequenced by immunoSEQ multiplex PCR; TCRdb stores in-frame clones only, minus some. The V and J calls and clone size come from that table; D and trimming were worked out from the DNA. Among 71,000 or so clones listed, about nine tenths were seen once. Sequencing was done on a sample of peripheral blood. The chain couples TRBV25-1 to TRBJ2-1, with a tentative D call TRBD1 (6 bases). The receptor was isolated from a man between 50 and 59 years old with active COVID-19. This CDR3 is CASSETTPGHGEWGEQFF. In DNA form, the CDR3 reads TGTGCCAGCAGTGAGACGACCCCGGGACATGGGGAATGGGGGGAGCAGTTCTTC.